One and the same sample provided the 30 T cell receptor beta chains below, sequenced in a study of human T cells and chemical hapten exposure (dated by TCRdb to 2020 to 2022). The time point label of this sample denotes: patch test 1, 2 weeks after DPC sensitization. What this sample's treatment or condition label stands for: therapeutic diphenylcyclopropenone sensitization with weekly scalp DPC. The library was obtained by RACE. Sequenced using a NextSeq 500. TCRdb reprocessing: public reads trimmed at Q25 with fastp, clones called with MiXCR, in-frame beta chains kept. Every entry covers one CDR3 protein and lists the most common genes and DNA from its rows. The sample records nearly 350,000 distinct CDR3 sequences, about 7% of which are singletons. 7% to 10% of the sample is in the top ten clones. The sequencing used whole blood, collected in connection with sensitization to the hapten diphenylcyclopropenone (DPC). The receptor set was obtained from a woman between 18 and 29 years old with alopecia areata. Some clones in this sample may be carry-over from other donors' samples.

The chain is built from TRBV12-3 or TRBV12-4 and TRBJ2-3; possible D gene TRBD2, 6 bases. This CDR3 has 15 residues. V lost 5 bases, J lost 2 bases, and 14 bases lay in between. For the CDR3, the DNA is TGTGCCAGCAGTGCAGGGACTCGTAACACAGATACGCAGTATTTT. Its protein is CASSAGTRNTDTQYF.

This clonotype was observed a handful of times. The chain joins TRBV6-2 or TRBV6-3 to TRBJ1-1, with D possibly being TRBD1 (6 bases). The V gene lost 2 bases and the J gene lost 2 bases, with 24 bases spanning the gap. CDR3 size: 19 residues. The germline CDR1 and CDR2 sequences are MNHEY and SVGEGT. As DNA, the CDR3 is TGTGCCAGCAGTTACCACAACCCTTTCCGACAGGACGTCAACACTGAAGCTTTCTTT. Translated, it gives CASSYHNPFRQDVNTEAFF.

This clonotype was seen only a few times. This rearrangement joins TRBV27 to TRBJ2-3, with D possibly called TRBD1 or TRBD2 (5 bases each). V was clipped by 2 bases and J by 2 bases, with 14 bases between them. Germline V lookup: CDR1 MNHEY, CDR2 SMNVEV (reference sequence). The CDR3 covers 16 residues. The CDR3 region is CASSLLPGAPTDTQYF. CDR3 bases: TGTGCCAGCAGTTTACTCCCCGGGGCCCCCACAGATACGCAGTATTTT.

This clonotype was counted only a few times. This chain connects TRBV4-3 to TRBJ2-3; 7 bases are shared with TRBD1. Germline lookup yields CDR1 LGHNA and CDR2 YSLEER. J was trimmed by 4 bases and V by 1 base; bases with no gene match: 11. The CDR3 sequence is 17 residues long. The CDR3 nucleotides read TGCGCCAGCAGCCAAGCCTGGGGACAGATTGAGGCAGATACGCAGTATTTT. Translating it yields CASSQAWGQIEADTQYF.

This clonotype was recorded many times. The V call is TRBV28, the J call TRBJ2-5; D perhaps matches TRBD2 (5 bases). Trimming left V 2 bases short and J 4 bases short, with 26 bases between. This CDR3 region has 19 residues. Germline CDR1 reads MDHEN; CDR2 reads SYDVKM. The CDR3 region has the DNA TGTGCCAGCAGTTTAGTAGGATTTGGACGACCTCCCGGGATAGAGACCCAGTACTTC. As protein: CASSLVGFGRPPGIETQYF. Filled out from reference TRBV28 and TRBJ2-5, the complete variable domain reads DVKVTQSSRYLVKRTGEKVFLECVQDMDHENMFWYRQDPGLGLRLIYFSYDVKMKEKGDIPEGYSVSREKKERFSLILESASTNQTSMYLCASSLVGFGRPPGIETQYFGPGTRLLVL.

This chain connects TRBV20-1 to TRBJ2-7; TRBD2 matches 10 bases. V was clipped by 6 bases and J by 12 bases; unmatched bases: 14. Per the germline V gene, CDR1 is DFQATT and CDR2 is SNEGSKA (reference sequence). The CDR3 is made up of 13 amino acids. CDR3 in DNA: TGCAGTGCCTACCTAGCGGGGGCAGCGGTCCCGTACTTC. Translating it yields CSAYLAGAAVPYF.

The chain combines TRBV7-9 with TRBJ1-2; the match to TRBD1 covers 7 bases. The CDR3 totals 14 residues. CDR1 and CDR2 (germline): SEHNR, FQNEAQ (reference sequence). J was trimmed by 5 bases and V by 0 bases; bases with no gene match: 3. CDR3 region: CASSLADRRYGYTF. Here the CDR3 DNA reads TGTGCCAGCAGCTTAGCGGACAGGAGGTATGGCTACACCTTC.

This clonotype occurred many times. The rearrangement joins TRBV12-3 or TRBV12-4 to TRBJ2-7; tentative D call: TRBD2 (6 bases). The CDR3 is made up of 15 amino acids. Trimming pared 3 bases from V and 7 bases from J, leaving 19 bases between. The CDR3 DNA is TGTGCCAGCAGTTTGGAAGGGGCGGGGTTCGAGGAGCAGTACTTC. The encoded protein is CASSLEGAGFEEQYF.

This clonotype was found a few times. CDR3 DNA sequence: TGTGCCAGCAGTTACTCATCGGCGGCGGGGGGGAGTACCTACGAGCAGTACTTC. It codes for CASSYSSAAGGSTYEQYF. The chain joins TRBV6-5 to TRBJ2-7, with TRBD2 matching over 9 bases. J was trimmed by 2 bases and V by 0 bases; bases with no gene match: 11. The length of the CDR3 is 18 residues. Looked up from germline, CDR1 is MNHEY and CDR2 is SVGAGI.

This clonotype was seen repeatedly, ten times or more. V usage is TRBV6-2 or TRBV6-3 and J usage is TRBJ1-2; TRBD1 agrees at 7 bases. CDR3 length: 18 amino acids. Germline V lookup: CDR1 MNHEY, CDR2 SVGEGT. V lost 7 bases to trimming and J lost 0 bases; unmatched junction nucleotides: 17. As DNA, the CDR3 is TGTGCCAGCAACTCCCTGAGACAGGGCAGACGCTCTAACTATGGCTACACCTTC. Translated, it gives CASNSLRQGRRSNYGYTF.

The sample holds many counts of this clonotype. This sequence joins TRBV20-1 and TRBJ2-3, with 13 bases fitting TRBD2. The V segment lost 0 bases and the J segment 1 base; nucleotides outside the gene matches: 13. The CDR3 is 20 amino acids. Germline lookup yields CDR1 DFQATT and CDR2 SNEGSKA (reference sequence). CDR3 residues: CSARDEGRTSGGFGTDTQYF. For the CDR3, the DNA is TGCAGTGCTAGAGATGAAGGGAGGACTAGCGGGGGATTTGGCACAGATACGCAGTATTTT.

This clonotype turned up a few times. The chain is built from TRBV9 and TRBJ2-7; D ambiguous. The V and J ends lost 3 bases and 1 base respectively, with 8 bases between them. The CDR3 covers 13 residues. Germline CDR1 SGDLS, CDR2 YYNGEE. CDR3 nucleotide sequence: TGTGCCAGCAGCGAGGACCTATCCTACGAGCAGTACTTC. It is translated as CASSEDLSYEQYF.

To note about this clonotype: A much more abundant neighbour one base away suggests this may be a read error. J is TRBJ2-1 and V is TRBV29-1; D not resolved. Germline values: CDR1 SQVTM, CDR2 ANQGSEA. This CDR3 is built from 14 residues. The chain's CDR3 is CSVRGLGIYNEQIF. The CDR3 region has the DNA TGCAGCGTCCGTGGGTTGGGTATATACAATGAGCAGATCTTC.

The V call is TRBV4-3, the J call TRBJ1-6, with a tentative D call TRBD1 (6 bases). The V and J ends lost 4 bases and 9 bases respectively, with 13 bases between them. The CDR3 covers 14 residues. Looked up from germline, CDR1 is LGHNA and CDR2 is YSLEER. The CDR3 DNA reads as TGCGCCAGCAGCCTCCAGGGGAGGGGTTCACCCCTCCACTTT. The encoded protein is CASSLQGRGSPLHF.

The chain employs TRBV6-6 and TRBJ1-1, with TRBD1 matching 7 bases. The CDR3 is 16 amino acids. After removal of 0 bases from V and 5 bases from J, the junction contained 9 bases not matched to a gene. Germline V gene data show CDR1 as MNHNY and CDR2 as SVGAGI (reference sequence). The DNA of the CDR3 is TGTGCCAGCAGTTACTCGGAAGCAGGGGGTTGGACTGAAGCTTTCTTT. It encodes CASSYSEAGGWTEAFF.

This clonotype occurred a few times. V gene TRBV5-6 combines with J gene TRBJ2-7, with 8 positions matching TRBD2. CDR1 and CDR2 (germline): SGHDT, YYEEEE. Trimming at V came to 4 bases and at J to 3 bases, leaving 12 bases not matched to a gene. The CDR3 is 16 residues long. CDR3 nucleotides: TGTGCCAGCAGCCCCAGGGCGGGGGGCCGCATCTACGAGCAGTACTTC. Its translation is CASSPRAGGRIYEQYF.

This clonotype was counted many times. V and J are TRBV3-1 and TRBJ2-3; TRBD1 agrees at 7 bases. V was clipped by 1 base and J by 9 bases; unmatched bases: 13. The germline CDR1 and CDR2 sequences are LGHDT and YNNKEL (reference sequence). This CDR3 is 16 amino acids long. This CDR3 reads CASSQVTGPSRGTQYF. As DNA, the CDR3 is TGTGCCAGCAGCCAAGTGACAGGGCCTTCGAGAGGGACGCAGTATTTT.

V and J are TRBV6-2 or TRBV6-3 and TRBJ2-1, with D unresolved. The germline gives CDR1 MNHEY, CDR2 SVGEGT. The CDR3 spans 14 residues. V lost 0 bases and J lost 3, with 6 bases in between. The CDR3 spells CASSYSRYYNEQFF. CDR3 sequence (DNA): TGTGCCAGCAGTTACTCGAGGTACTACAATGAGCAGTTCTTC.

This clonotype appeared many times. The CDR3 reads CASSEVQGGPYNEQFF. Here the CDR3 DNA reads TGTGCCAGCAGTGAAGTTCAGGGAGGTCCCTACAATGAGCAGTTCTTC. The chain couples TRBV28 to TRBJ2-1; a weak D match, TRBD2 (6 bases). Trimming cost V 5 bases and J 2 bases, with 16 bases left between them. The CDR3 contains 16 residues. Germline V CDR1 and CDR2: MDHEN, SYDVKM.

This clonotype was seen a few times. CDR3 sequence: CATAPGGSTDTQYF. The CDR3 DNA follows: TGTGCCACCGCCCCGGGGGGGTCGACAGATACGCAGTATTTT. The gene calls are TRBV15 and TRBJ2-3, with 8 bases fitting TRBD2. The germline V gene has CDR1 LNHNV and CDR2 YYDKDF (reference sequence). The CDR3 contains 14 residues. Unmatched junction bases numbered 7, after V lost 8 bases and J lost 3 bases. Combining the CDR3 with reference TRBV15 and TRBJ2-3 gives the whole variable domain DAMVIQNPRYQVTQFGKPVTLSCSQTLNHNVMYWYQQKSSQAPKLLFHYYDKDFNNEADTPDNFQSRRPNTSFCFLDIRSPGLGDTAMYLCATAPGGSTDTQYFGPGTRLTVL.

This clonotype occurred a few times. J is TRBJ2-2 and V is TRBV5-1; perhaps TRBD1 as D (6 bases). This CDR3 is built from 20 residues. Trimming stripped 0 bases from V and 0 bases from J, with 21 bases between. Germline-derived CDR1 and CDR2 are SGHRS and YFSETQ. The DNA of the CDR3 is TGCGCCAGCAGCTTGGATTTGGGGACATCCATCAACGCGAACACCGGGGAGCTGTTTTTT. Its translation is CASSLDLGTSINANTGELFF.

In this sample, this clonotype turned up a few times. The chain recombines TRBV20-1 with TRBJ1-2; no reliable D call. Trimming took 1 base from V and 3 from J, leaving 12 bases between them. There are 14 residues in the CDR3. The germline V gene encodes CDR1 DFQATT and CDR2 SNEGSKA (reference sequence). CDR3 amino acids: CSARGITADYGYTF. In nucleotides, the CDR3 is TGCAGTGCTAGAGGAATCACAGCCGACTATGGCTACACCTTC.

About this clonotype itself: Compared with germline, one end of the junction differs, possibly owing to a read error. The chain joins TRBV10-3 to TRBJ2-7, with D unclear. Germline V gives CDR1 ENHRY, CDR2 SYGVKD. The CDR3 runs to 11 residues. The CDR3 loop reads CANSETEEQYF. The CDR3 DNA is TGTGCCAACAGTGAGACGGAAGAGCAGTACTTC.

This clonotype was observed many times. The CDR3 spells CASSAGLAGGQDTQYF. The CDR3 nucleotides read TGCGCCAGCAGCGCGGGACTAGCGGGGGGGCAAGATACGCAGTATTTT. The genes are TRBV5-1 and TRBJ2-3, with 16 nucleotides matching TRBD2. After removal of 4 bases from V and 5 bases from J, the junction contained 4 bases not matched to a gene. The germline V gene encodes CDR1 SGHRS and CDR2 YFSETQ. The CDR3 extends over 16 amino acids.

V is TRBV10-3 and J is TRBJ1-6, with 7 bases aligning to TRBD1. The CDR3 contains 16 residues. V shed 5 bases and J 7 bases; nucleotides not matched to a gene: 11. The germline V gene encodes CDR1 ENHRY and CDR2 SYGVKD. CDR3 sequence reads: CAISLEGARKNSPLHF. CDR3 bases: TGTGCCATCAGTCTAGAGGGGGCCAGGAAAAATTCACCCCTCCACTTT.

This clonotype occurred a few times. This chain uses TRBV5-4 with TRBJ2-4; TRBD1 is a possible D gene (7 bases). Trimming pared 1 base from V and 0 bases from J, leaving 14 bases between. This CDR3 is 17 amino acids long. The germline V gene has CDR1 SGHNT and CDR2 YYREEE (reference sequence). CDR3 DNA sequence: TGTGCCAGCAGCTTGCAGGGGGGCCCACTAGCCAAAAACATTCAGTACTTC. Encoded protein: CASSLQGGPLAKNIQYF.

This clonotype was seen ten or more times. CDR3 sequence reads: CASSLGLAREQYF. The CDR3, as DNA: TGTGCCAGCAGCTTGGGACTAGCTAGGGAGCAGTACTTC. J is TRBJ2-7 and V is TRBV7-9, with 9 positions matching TRBD2. The length of the CDR3 is 13 residues. The germline V gene encodes CDR1 SEHNR and CDR2 FQNEAQ (reference sequence). J was trimmed by 7 bases and V by 3 bases; bases with no gene match: 4.

In this sample, this clonotype turned up once. The genes are TRBV20-1 and TRBJ1-6, with 7 bases aligning to TRBD1. The CDR3 is 14 amino acids. The junction had 5 bases not matched to a gene; V was cut back by 1 base and J by 8 bases. The germline V gene encodes CDR1 DFQATT and CDR2 SNEGSKA (reference sequence). The CDR3 DNA follows: TGCAGTGCTAGAGTTCAGGGGGAGGATTCACCCCTCCACTTT. It translates to CSARVQGEDSPLHF.

The sample holds a few counts of this clonotype. V and J are TRBV7-8 and TRBJ2-7; D gene ambiguous. Germline loops: CDR1 SGHVS, CDR2 FQNEAQ. Trimming left V 5 bases short and J 6 bases short, with 14 bases between. The CDR3 totals 13 residues. CDR3 region: CASSLGKSGEQYF. The CDR3 nucleotides read TGTGCCAGCAGCCTGGGAAAATCGGGCGAGCAGTACTTC.

This clonotype was detected many times. This chain joins TRBV9 and TRBJ1-1; D is unresolved. V lost 1 base and J 3 bases, leaving 4 bases between the germline ends. Germline V gives CDR1 SGDLS, CDR2 YYNGEE. The CDR3 runs to 12 residues. Here the CDR3 DNA reads TGTGCCAGCAGCGTATTGGACACTGAAGCTTTCTTT. The encoded protein is CASSVLDTEAFF.